This TCR beta chain was identified in a study of regulatory T cells in long-lasting Graves disease. About the study: Graves' cases, newly diagnosed, had used antithyroid drugs under 3 months.

The CDR3 totals 12 residues. V was pared by 6 bases and J by 2 bases, with 11 bases between. The germline gives CDR1 GTSNPN, CDR2 SVGIG (reference sequence). Indicated time point: newly diagnosed GD, antithyroid drugs for less than 3 months. Preparation of the TCR library used RNA extracted from PBMCs. From each patient, about 8.3 milliliters of peripheral blood was drawn and collected into an EDTA anticoagulant tube. In this sample, this clonotype turned up many times. Its cognate antigen is unknown. Study observations and caveats: Graves' patients with persistent disease showed TCR diversity lower than patients newly diagnosed.

The authors built TCR beta libraries using iRepertoire HTBI primers and Arm-PCR of CDR3 regions. TCRdb ran MiXCR on the multiplex PCR reads and lists one entry per CDR3 protein. The sample includes fewer than 500,000 distinct CDR3 sequences, 15% to 20% of them seen just once. This same sample was also taken into another study, of T cells in Graves' hyperthyroidism and ophthalmopathy. According to that study: Together with thyroid ultrasound, orbital computed tomography, serum thyroxine and TRAb, clinical symptoms were used for diagnoses.

Here the sequenced sample was peripheral blood mononuclear cells (PBMCs), taken at new diagnosis, from a patient treated with antithyroid drugs. This clonotype originated in a man aged 40-49 years with Graves disease. V and J are TRBV30 and TRBJ2-7; no clear D gene. Here the CDR3 reads CACLSVPYEQYF. The CDR3 region has the DNA TGTGCCTGCCTCTCGGTCCCCTACGAGCAGTACTTC.